The 27 T cell receptor beta chains presented below share a single source sample, sequenced in a study of cytomegalovirus exposure and HLA in healthy donors. PCR employed 60 Vbeta and 13 Jbeta primers. Profiling relied on immunoSEQ multiplex PCR, and the TCRdb table lists in-frame clones only, not all of them. Seen here are about 200,000 clones, over 65% observed once, and the top ten hold about 16%. Source material: PBMCs. These receptors were collected from a man aged 40-55 years in good health and CMV-seronegative.

This chain links TRBV11-3 with TRBJ1-2; maybe TRBD1 (5 bases). The V gene lost 5 bases and the J gene lost 4 bases, with 23 bases spanning the gap. The V gene's germline CDR1 is SGHNT and CDR2 YENEEA. This CDR3 region has 17 residues. CDR3 nucleotide sequence: TGTGCCAGCAGCCCAACCTCCCCCGAGACAGAGATCTATGGCTACACCTTC. Amino acids: CASSPTSPETEIYGYTF.

This chain connects TRBV5-1 to TRBJ1-1, with a tentative D call TRBD1 (6 bases). V lost 0 bases and J 10 bases, leaving 19 bases between the germline ends. There are 15 residues in the CDR3. Germline V gene sequence: CDR1 SGHRS, CDR2 YFSETQ. As DNA, the CDR3 is TGCGCCAGCAGCTTGGCCAATCAGGGGAGGGACGGAGCTTTCTTT. Its protein is CASSLANQGRDGAFF.

J is TRBJ2-2 and V is TRBV10-3; 8 bases are shared with TRBD2. Unmatched junction bases numbered 11, after V lost 7 bases and J lost 7 bases. The CDR3 has 15 amino acids. From germline, CDR1 is ENHRY and CDR2 SYGVKD. The CDR3 is CAITDNGGAGGELFF. CDR3 DNA: TGTGCCATCACCGACAACGGGGGGGCCGGCGGGGAGCTGTTTTTT.

This clone has a handful of counts. This chain connects TRBV18 to TRBJ1-4, with TRBD1 identical over 8 bases. This CDR3 has 15 amino acids. Looked up from germline, CDR1 is KGHSH and CDR2 is LQKENI. The V and J ends lost 3 bases and 7 bases, in that order; junction bases with no gene match: 7. CDR3 protein: CASSPRGQGAEKLFF. CDR3 bases: TGTGCCAGCTCACCCCGCGGACAGGGTGCTGAAAAACTGTTTTTT.

The V and J genes are TRBV4-3 and TRBJ1-5; 8 bases match TRBD1. Trimming removed 5 bases from V and 1 base from J; junction bases left unmatched: 4. The CDR3 extends over 15 amino acids. Germline loops: CDR1 LGHNA, CDR2 YSLEER. CDR3 in amino acids: CASSAHRGSNQPQHF. CDR3 bases: TGCGCCAGCAGCGCACACAGGGGGAGCAATCAGCCCCAGCATTTT.

The genes are TRBV19 and TRBJ1-1, with 8 nucleotides matching TRBD1. With 6 bases clipped from V and 4 bases from J, the junction kept 16 bases outside the gene matches. CDR1 is LNHDA and CDR2 is SQIVND in the germline V gene (reference sequence). The CDR3 consists of 17 residues. CDR3 nucleotides: TGTGCCAGTAGCCCCATTTATGGCGGACAGGGATTCACTGAAGCTTTCTTT. Amino acids: CASSPIYGGQGFTEAFF.

This clone showed up just once. V usage is TRBV7-8 and J usage is TRBJ2-7; TRBD2 might be the D (6 bases). V lost 0 bases and J 7 bases, leaving 13 bases between the germline ends. This CDR3 contains 14 residues. Germline CDR1 reads SGHVS; CDR2 reads FQNEAQ. CDR3 DNA sequence: TGTGCCAGCAGCTTAGCCGGGCGGGGAGATGAGCAGTACTTC. It encodes CASSLAGRGDEQYF.

The V and J genes are TRBV5-1 and TRBJ1-1; tentative D call: TRBD1 (5 bases). Germline CDR1 SGHRS, CDR2 YFSETQ. There are 14 residues in the CDR3. V was cut by 0 bases and J by 5 bases, with 11 bases left in between. The CDR3 is CASSLVQGGTEAFF. CDR3 DNA: TGCGCCAGCAGCTTGGTGCAGGGAGGTACTGAAGCTTTCTTT.

This rearrangement joins TRBV11-3 to TRBJ2-1, with a tentative D call TRBD2 (6 bases). The V gene's germline CDR1 is SGHNT and CDR2 YENEEA. CDR3 size: 13 residues. The V end was cut by 1 base, the J end by 9 bases, with 10 bases between. The CDR3 DNA follows: TGTGCCAGCAGCTTAGGGTCGGGAGTTGAGCAGTTCTTC. It codes for CASSLGSGVEQFF. The full variable domain, with the rest looked up from reference TRBV11-3 and TRBJ2-1, is EAGVVQSPRYKIIEKKQPVAFWCNPISGHNTLYWYLQNLGQGPELLIRYENEEAVDDSQLPKDRFSAERLKGVDSTLKIQPAELGDSAVYLCASSLGSGVEQFFGPGTRLTVL.

The chain has TRBV30 and TRBJ1-3; D is unresolved. V was clipped by 3 bases and J by 8 bases, with 14 bases between them. The CDR3 loop spans 13 amino acids. Germline-derived CDR1 and CDR2 are GTSNPN and SVGIG (reference sequence). For the CDR3, the DNA is TGTGCCTGGAGCGGTTTCAACGCGGACACCATATATTTT. This sequence encodes CAWSGFNADTIYF.

V and J are TRBV28 and TRBJ1-1, with D perhaps TRBD1 (5 bases). CDR1 is MDHEN, CDR2 SYDVKM, per germline. The V end lost 10 bases, the J end lost 2 bases, and 14 bases lay between the germline ends. This CDR3 has 13 amino acids. CDR3 DNA sequence: TGTGCCACCTCCTTGGGGGGAAACACTGAAGCTTTCTTT. Encoded protein: CATSLGGNTEAFF. The variable domain in full, with the rest retrieved from reference TRBV28 and TRBJ1-1, is DVKVTQSSRYLVKRTGEKVFLECVQDMDHENMFWYRQDPGLGLRLIYFSYDVKMKEKGDIPEGYSVSREKKERFSLILESASTNQTSMYLCATSLGGNTEAFFGQGTRLTVV.

This chain connects TRBV28 to TRBJ2-7, with TRBD1 as a possible D gene (6 bases). Germline lookup yields CDR1 MDHEN and CDR2 SYDVKM. This CDR3 is built from 14 residues. Trimming left V 2 bases short and J 3 bases short, with 11 bases between. The CDR3 DNA follows: TGTGCCAGCAGTTTAGGCAGGGGAGTCTACGAGCAGTACTTC. Protein: CASSLGRGVYEQYF.

The V gene is TRBV9, the J gene TRBJ2-1; D not resolved. In germline, CDR1 is SGDLS, CDR2 YYNGEE. CDR3 length: 12 residues. V was cut by 4 bases and J by 4 bases, with 6 bases left in between. DNA for the CDR3: TGTGCCAGCAGCTCCCAATACAATGAGCAGTTCTTC. Protein: CASSSQYNEQFF.

The J gene is TRBJ1-3, the V gene TRBV4-3, with D uncertain. The germline V gene encodes CDR1 LGHNA and CDR2 YSLEER. The V and J ends lost 0 bases and 0 bases respectively, with 12 bases between them. This CDR3 has 17 amino acids. The CDR3 bases are TGCGCCAGCAGCCAAGATACCCAGGCAAGCTCTGGAAACACCATATATTTT. Residues: CASSQDTQASSGNTIYF.

Only one count was recorded for this clone. V is TRBV6-1 and J is TRBJ2-7; the match to TRBD1 covers 9 bases. The CDR3 contains 15 residues. V was clipped by 9 bases and J by 3 bases; unmatched bases: 12. Per germline, CDR1 MNHNS and CDR2 SASEGT. This CDR3 reads CASKAVSGQGYEQYF. DNA for the CDR3: TGTGCCAGTAAGGCCGTTTCGGGACAGGGCTACGAGCAGTACTTC.

The rearrangement joins TRBV6-5 to TRBJ2-7; maybe TRBD1 (6 bases). Trimming shortened V by 0 bases and J by 6 bases, and 12 bases separated the two germline ends. CDR1 is MNHEY and CDR2 is SVGAGI in the germline V gene. CDR3 length: 14 amino acids. CDR3 nucleotides: TGTGCCAGCAGTTACTCTCTTACAGGGACCGAGCAGTACTTC. Translating it yields CASSYSLTGTEQYF.

This clone was seen only once. The chain employs TRBV13 and TRBJ2-7, with 7 bases lining up with TRBD2. This CDR3 is built from 15 residues. Germline assignment: CDR1 PRHDT and CDR2 FYEKMQ (reference sequence). V shed 0 bases and J 3 bases; nucleotides not matched to a gene: 5. CDR3 nucleotides: TGTGCCAGCAGCTTAGGTGGGGGGGTCGACTACGAGCAGTACTTC. The encoded protein is CASSLGGGVDYEQYF.

This clone was counted once. V and J are TRBV7-2 and TRBJ1-6; 8 nucleotides line up with TRBD1. The ends lost 5 bases at V and 8 bases at J; junction bases unmatched: 5. CDR1 is SGHTA and CDR2 is FQGNSA in the germline V gene. CDR3 length: 14 amino acids. The CDR3 spells CASSRQGWDSPLHF. In DNA, the CDR3 is TGTGCCAGCAGCCGACAGGGGTGGGATTCACCCCTCCACTTT.

The chain is built from TRBV6-5 and TRBJ1-4; 10 positions agree with TRBD1. From germline, CDR1 is MNHEY and CDR2 SVGAGI. The length of the CDR3 is 15 residues. V dropped 2 bases and J dropped 8; count of bases not matched to a gene: 5. The CDR3 DNA reads as TGTGCCAGCAGTTACGGAGGGACAGGGGTGGAAAAACTGTTTTTT. Its translation: CASSYGGTGVEKLFF.

This clone was seen only a few times. The chain is built from TRBV19 and TRBJ2-1; TRBD1 matches 12 bases. V dropped 7 bases and J dropped 6; count of bases not matched to a gene: 7. Germline-derived CDR1 and CDR2 are LNHDA and SQIVND (reference sequence). The CDR3 has 15 amino acids. The chain's CDR3 is CASKRDRGRINEQFF. The DNA for the CDR3 is TGTGCCAGTAAAAGGGACAGGGGGCGCATCAATGAGCAGTTCTTC.

The chain carries TRBV1 and TRBJ2-5; the DNA was not compared with TRBD2, the D call given in the table. TRBV1 is tagged as a pseudogene. The CDR3 is 16 residues long. This CDR3 is CTSSPGTSGIQETQYF. For the CDR3, the DNA is TGCACCAGCAGCCCCGGGACTAGCGGGATTCAAGAGACCCAGTACTTC.

The V and J genes are TRBV5-4 and TRBJ2-3; TRBD1 matches at 8 bases. V lost 4 bases and J lost 6; bases outside the gene matches: 10. The germline V gene encodes CDR1 SGHNT and CDR2 YYREEE (reference sequence). This CDR3 contains 15 residues. This chain's CDR3 is CASSPRTGTRDTQYF. Here the CDR3 DNA reads TGTGCCAGCAGCCCCCGGACAGGGACGAGGGATACGCAGTATTTT.

The chain recombines TRBV18 with TRBJ2-2, with D possibly TRBD2 on 5 matching bases. Germline CDR1 KGHSH, CDR2 LQKENI. V dropped 3 bases and J dropped 6 bases, with 20 bases sitting between them. The CDR3 sequence is 17 residues long. CDR3 region: CASSPPGKWHLSGELFF. CDR3 DNA sequence: TGTGCCAGCTCACCCCCGGGGAAGTGGCACCTTTCCGGGGAGCTGTTTTTT.

V gene TRBV5-6 combines with J gene TRBJ2-7; D is ambiguous. V gave up 0 bases and J gave up 2 bases, with 15 bases separating them. The germline V gene has CDR1 SGHDT and CDR2 YYEEEE. This CDR3 spans 16 amino acids. The CDR3 nucleotides are TGTGCCAGCAGCTTGGGGGTCAGGAAAAAGACCTACGAGCAGTACTTC. This gives the protein CASSLGVRKKTYEQYF.

This clone turned up a few times. V gene TRBV10-1 combines with J gene TRBJ2-1; 8 positions agree with TRBD2. The germline CDR1 and CDR2 sequences are WNHNN and SYGVQD (reference sequence). The CDR3 covers 14 residues. Trimming took 10 bases from V and 5 from J; bases not matched to a gene: 10. The CDR3: CATSGGGYDNEQFF. DNA of the CDR3: TGCGCCACCTCGGGGGGGGGATACGACAATGAGCAGTTCTTC.

The V gene is TRBV2, the J gene TRBJ2-7, with D tentatively TRBD2 (6 bases). The CDR3 sequence is 12 residues long. The V gene lost 11 bases and the J gene lost 3 bases, with 14 bases spanning the gap. Germline V lookup: CDR1 SNHLY, CDR2 FYNNEI. The CDR3, as DNA: TGTGCCGGGGCAGGACTACACTACGAGCAGTACTTC. Protein: CAGAGLHYEQYF.

The V and J genes are TRBV5-4 and TRBJ1-3; no clear D gene. CDR1 is SGHNT, CDR2 YYREEE, per germline (reference sequence). Trimming pared 4 bases from V and 0 bases from J, leaving 11 bases between. The CDR3 is 15 amino acids. The DNA of the CDR3 is TGTGCCAGCAGCCTCGCGGGGTCCTCTGGAAACACCATATATTTT. This translates into CASSLAGSSGNTIYF. Filled out from reference TRBV5-4 and TRBJ1-3, the complete variable domain reads ETGVTQSPTHLIKTRGQQVTLRCSSQSGHNTVSWYQQALGQGPQFIFQYYREEENGRGNFPPRFSGLQFPNYSSELNVNALELDDSALYLCASSLAGSSGNTIYFGEGSWLTVV.